Listed below are T cell receptor beta chains from one sample, sequenced in a study of shared clonotypes between healthy human individuals. Some clones are missing from TCRdb's copy, which holds only in-frame ones; the method was immunoSEQ multiplex PCR. The table shows about 1.1 million clones, with 77% occurring only once. The sequenced sample consisted of memory CD4+ T cells from PBMCs. These receptors all stem from a young man in good health. Some clones in this sample may be carry-over from other donors' samples. The conserved cysteine and the conserved F or W are not part of the CDR3 here. The order of the fields is V gene, J gene, CDR3 protein.

>TRBV15|TRBJ2-3
ATSSLDGSGTDTQY
>TRBV29-1|TRBJ2-7
SVVILTGRTYEQY
>TRBV9|TRBJ2-1
ASSPTLAGGWGEQF
>TRBV27|TRBJ2-7
ASSLTPRRGGHEQY
>TRBV6-1|TRBJ2-4
ATSGAAELDIQY
>TRBV7-3|TRBJ2-1
ASSLISGTGGNEQF
>TRBV7-3|TRBJ2-7
ASSPTGVMAYEQY
>TRBV7-3|TRBJ2-1
ASSLMGGSNSHEQF
>TRBV4-1|TRBJ2-1
ASSQEGRVGAYNEQF
>TRBV6-1|TRBJ2-1
ASGYVYNEQF
>TRBV4-1|TRBJ2-3
ASSQDIGRTQY
>TRBV7-2|TRBJ2-2
ASKREGSWTGELF
>TRBV2|TRBJ2-2
ASSYTGGRVGELF
>TRBV7-8|TRBJ2-4
ASNPDSLAKNIQY
>TRBV28|TRBJ2-5
ASRSAGGLETQY
>TRBV7-9|TRBJ2-7
ASSPLFYEQY
>TRBV27|TRBJ2-5
ASRIEQETQY
>TRBV6-6|TRBJ1-5
ASSPGQANQPQH
>TRBV27|TRBJ1-2
ASSSISGQGASGYT
>TRBV27|TRBJ2-1
ASSLARSYNEQF
>TRBV11-2|TRBJ2-7
ASSFGTGGPLEQY
>TRBV4-1|TRBJ2-3
ASSQDSRRGRDTQY
>TRBV29-1|TRBJ1-1
SVQEPNTEAF
>TRBV18|TRBJ2-1
ASSPGIQESDYYNEQF
>TRBV19|TRBJ1-4
ASDGGERGKEKLF
>TRBV5-6|TRBJ1-4
ASSLQGQIEKLF
>TRBV7-9|TRBJ1-1
ASSTYSGGTEAF
>TRBV11-3|TRBJ1-5
ASSRGDRDGNQPQH
>TRBV10-3|TRBJ1-1
ATSFSDEQTAF
>TRBV4-1|TRBJ1-2
ASSQGTGSYGYT
>TRBV2|TRBJ1-2
ASRDGQVGYT
>TRBV19|TRBJ1-5
ASRDGFYNQPQH
>TRBV6-1|TRBJ2-5
ASRTSKETQY
>TRBV7-9|TRBJ2-7
ASSPSGTPREQY
>TRBV2|TRBJ1-1
ASTVTVNTEAF
>TRBV5-6|TRBJ2-3
ASSLTSGRQSDTQY
>TRBV11-3|TRBJ2-7
ASSTGGKDEQY
>TRBV7-3|TRBJ2-2
ASSLIGTVNTGELF
>TRBV27|TRBJ1-2
ASSPTGGYYGYT
>TRBV11-2|TRBJ2-1
ASSLDPRASVSTYNEQF
>TRBV7-8|TRBJ1-2
ASSSGGHYGYT
>TRBV6-5|TRBJ2-5
ASSQPGQQTQY
>TRBV11-2|TRBJ2-7
ASSGGLAEAYEQY
>TRBV4-1|TRBJ2-5
ASSQAGQGYETQY
>TRBV7-9|TRBJ2-7
ASSPVVYGEQY
>TRBV5-1|TRBJ2-3
ASSLDLDTQY
>TRBV27|TRBJ2-1
ASSLRLAGYNEQF
>TRBV5-4|TRBJ2-7
ASSSPLAGASYEQY
>TRBV5-8|TRBJ2-7
ASSLAGTGGEQY
>TRBV5-5|TRBJ2-2
ASSPDTNTGELF
>TRBV28|TRBJ2-3
ASSKGVSGTDTQY
>TRBV11-2|TRBJ1-2
ASSLERHLNYGYT